This T cell receptor (beta chain) originates from a study of CD8 T cells in ankylosing spondylitis. The V gene's germline CDR1 is SGHRS and CDR2 YFSETQ. The CDR3 runs to 15 residues. Trimming took 5 bases from V and 2 from J, leaving 14 bases between them. MiXCR, run by TCRdb on the 5' RACE reads, gives a single entry per CDR3 protein. This sample has 100,000 to 150,000 distinct CDR3 sequences; 6% to 8.5% occur once, and the top ten carry 9% to 15%. This clonotype occurred many times. The chain recombines TRBV5-1 with TRBJ2-1; the D call may be TRBD1 or TRBD2 (6 bases each). The specimen was blood, either unsorted or a sorted T cell fraction (not recorded which). This clonotype was obtained from a male donor with ankylosing spondylitis or in good health (not recorded which). CDR3 coding DNA: TGCGCCAGCAGGGTAGGGGGGATTGCCTACAATGAGCAGTTCTTC. It translates to CASRVGGIAYNEQFF. The entire variable domain, with the rest obtained from reference TRBV5-1 and TRBJ2-1, is as follows: KAGVTQTPRYLIKTRGQQVTLSCSPISGHRSVSWYQQTPGQGLQFLFEYFSETQRNKGNFPGRFSGRQFSNSRSEMNVSTLELGDSALYLCASRVGGIAYNEQFFGPGTRLTVL.